This passage covers 7 T cell receptor beta chains from one sample sequenced in a study of T cells in Graves' hyperthyroidism and ophthalmopathy. Regions amplified from RNA transcripts were the TCR beta CDR3 regions. The HTBI primer set served for first-round RT-PCR of the TCR CDR3. TCRdb processed the multiplex PCR reads anew with MiXCR; each CDR3 protein has one entry. The repertoire holds around 600,000 distinct CDR3 sequences, with about 45% as singletons. Sequences were obtained from peripheral blood or thyroid tissue (not recorded which). All receptors come from an adult man with Graves' disease, either hyperthyroidism or ophthalmopathy (not recorded which).

This clonotype occurred many times. V gene TRBV10-3 combines with J gene TRBJ1-5; 11 bases map to TRBD1. CDR1 is ENHRY, CDR2 SYGVKD, per germline. The CDR3 has 16 amino acids. After removal of 2 bases from V and 4 bases from J, the junction contained 4 bases not matched to a gene. CDR3: CAISEPGTGGNQPQHF. In DNA, the CDR3 is TGTGCCATCAGTGAGCCGGGGACAGGGGGTAATCAGCCCCAGCATTTT.

This clonotype was counted ten times or more. This chain connects TRBV15 to TRBJ2-5; 8 nucleotides match TRBD2. Per the germline V gene, CDR1 is LNHNV and CDR2 is YYDKDF (reference sequence). The CDR3 spans 16 residues. V lost 4 bases and J lost 2; bases outside the gene matches: 9. CDR3 residues: CATSIGDTSGQETQYF. CDR3 in DNA: TGTGCCACCAGCATTGGCGACACTAGCGGTCAAGAGACCCAGTACTTC.

Regarding this clonotype: A clone one base away is much larger, so this may be a read error. This chain's CDR3 is CASSSGAAGETQYF. The DNA for the CDR3 is TGTGCCAGCAGCTCTGGCGCGGCTGGAGAGACCCAGTACTTC. The gene calls are TRBV5-1 and TRBJ2-5; D is uncertain. The CDR3 length is 14 residues. Per germline, CDR1 SGHRS and CDR2 YFSETQ.

This clonotype was seen just once. The chain combines TRBV10-3 with TRBJ1-2; TRBD1 aligns across 12 bases. This CDR3 contains 14 residues. CDR1 is ENHRY, CDR2 SYGVKD, per germline. The trim removed 5 bases at V and 8 bases at J, leaving 6 bases unmatched. The CDR3 nucleotides read TGTGCCATCAGTCCTCCGGGACAGGGGGCAGGCTACACCTTC. It translates to CAISPPGQGAGYTF.

This rearrangement joins TRBV20-1 to TRBJ2-7, with TRBD2 matching 8 bases. Germline trimming cut 5 bases from V and 1 base from J; bases unmatched to any gene: 10. Per the germline V gene, CDR1 is DFQATT and CDR2 is SNEGSKA (reference sequence). This CDR3 is built from 15 residues. CDR3 DNA sequence: TGCAGTGCTCTTCCGGGGGAGCGGGGGTCCTACGAGCAGTACTTC. Translation: CSALPGERGSYEQYF.

This rearrangement joins TRBV29-1 to TRBJ2-5; D may correspond to TRBD1 or TRBD2 (5 bases each). The CDR3 extends over 12 amino acids. Trimming shortened V by 6 bases and J by 9 bases, and 17 bases separated the two germline ends. Germline loops: CDR1 SQVTM, CDR2 ANQGSEA. This chain's CDR3 is CSVSWGNQPQYF. For the CDR3, the DNA is TGCAGCGTGTCTTGGGGGAATCAGCCCCAGTACTTC.

This clonotype was detected a few times. The chain employs TRBV7-8 and TRBJ1-1; the D gene is possibly TRBD1 (5 bases). From germline, CDR1 is SGHVS and CDR2 FQNEAQ. Trimming cost V 1 base and J 7 bases, with 10 bases left between them. The CDR3 consists of 13 residues. The CDR3 loop is CASSLEPGGEAFF. In nucleotides, the CDR3 is TGTGCCAGCAGCTTAGAACCGGGGGGTGAAGCTTTCTTT. The variable domain in full, completed from reference TRBV7-8 and TRBJ1-1, reads GAGVSQSPRYKVAKRGQDVALRCDPISGHVSLFWYQQALGQGPEFLTYFQNEAQLDKSGLPSDRFFAERPEGSVSTLKIQRTQQEDSAVYLCASSLEPGGEAFFGQGTRLTVV.